This TCR beta chain is drawn from a study of T cell repertoires in ileal Crohn's disease. The overall study: Every patient was operated on for stricturing (about 60%) or penetrating (approximately 40%) complications.

The protocol was immunoSEQ multiplex PCR, while the TCRdb copy is restricted to in-frame clones and leaves out a portion. The sample has some 4,700 clones; nearly 85% are singletons. The germline gives CDR1 KGHSH, CDR2 LQKENI. This CDR3 is 16 amino acids long. The V and J ends lost 1 base and 2 bases, in that order; junction bases with no gene match: 6. The time point is: neoterminal ileum biopsy at postoperative endoscopy, about 6 months after surgery. Included were adult ileal or ileocolonic Crohn's patients indicated for ileocolonic resection. The sequenced sample consisted of ileal tissue. This sequence originates from an adult with Crohn's disease. The J gene is TRBJ2-3, the V gene TRBV18, with 7 bases aligning to TRBD2. Here the CDR3 DNA reads TGTGCCAGCTCACCACGGGAGGGGCGGAACACAGATACGCAGTATTTT. This codes for CASSPREGRNTDTQYF.